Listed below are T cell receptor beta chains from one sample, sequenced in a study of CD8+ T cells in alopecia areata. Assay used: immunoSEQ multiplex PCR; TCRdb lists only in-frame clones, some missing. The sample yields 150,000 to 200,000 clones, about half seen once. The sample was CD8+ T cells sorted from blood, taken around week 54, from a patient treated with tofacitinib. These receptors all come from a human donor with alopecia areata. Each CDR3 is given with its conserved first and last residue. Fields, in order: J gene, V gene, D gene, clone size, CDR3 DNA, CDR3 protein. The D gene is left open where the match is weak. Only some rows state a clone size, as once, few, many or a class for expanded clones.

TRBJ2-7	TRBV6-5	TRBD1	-	TGTGCCAGCAGTTATCCGGGACAGCCCTACGAGCAGTACTTC	CASSYPGQPYEQYF
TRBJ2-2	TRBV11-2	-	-	TGTGCCAGCAGCTCAATCGCCCTCGGGGAGCTGTTTTTT	CASSSIALGELFF
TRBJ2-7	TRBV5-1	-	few	TGCGCCAGCAGCTTGGAGGGACGGTACGAGCAGTACTTC	CASSLEGRYEQYF
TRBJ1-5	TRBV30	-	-	TGTGCCTGGAGTGTACAACAGTTTGGTCAGCCCCAGCATTTT	CAWSVQQFGQPQHF
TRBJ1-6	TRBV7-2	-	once	TGTGCCAGCAGCCAAAGGGTTTCGGATAATTCACCCCTCCACTTT	CASSQRVSDNSPLHF
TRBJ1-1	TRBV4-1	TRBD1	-	TGCGCCAGCAGCCAAAGGGGGCGGCTTGCTGAAGCTTTCTTT	CASSQRGRLAEAFF
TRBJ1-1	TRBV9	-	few	TGTGCCAGCAGCGTAGCACAGGCGGGGGATATCACTGAAGCTTTCTTT	CASSVAQAGDITEAFF
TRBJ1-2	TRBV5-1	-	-	TGCGCCAGCAGCCTATTGGGGCAGCGAACTAACTATGGCTACACCTTC	CASSLLGQRTNYGYTF
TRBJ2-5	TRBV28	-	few	TGTGCCAGCAGTTTACGGGGTAGAAAAGAGACCCAGTACTTC	CASSLRGRKETQYF
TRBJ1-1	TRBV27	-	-	TGTGCCAGCAGTTTGGAAGGGGCGAACACTGAAGCTTTCTTT	CASSLEGANTEAFF
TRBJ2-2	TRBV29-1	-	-	TGCAGCGTTGTTGCCGGGACCATGAACACCGGGGAGCTGTTTTTT	CSVVAGTMNTGELFF
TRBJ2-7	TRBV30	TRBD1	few	TGTGCCTGGAGTGTCGAGACAGGGGTCCACGAGCAGTACTTC	CAWSVETGVHEQYF
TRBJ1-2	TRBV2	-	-	TGTGCCAGCAGTGAAGTCTCAGGGAGCACCTTC	CASSEVSGSTF
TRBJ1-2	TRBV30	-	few	TGTGCCTGGAGGGCCCTCACTGAGACGGAGGCTTTCTATGGCTACACCTTC	CAWRALTETEAFYGYTF
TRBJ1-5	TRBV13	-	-	TGTGCCAGCAGCTTAGGGGGGGCCTCGAGCAATCAGCCCCAGCATTTT	CASSLGGASSNQPQHF
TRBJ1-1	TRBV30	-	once	TGTGCCTGGAGTGTAGGTACGGCCGAAGCTTTCTTT	CAWSVGTAEAFF
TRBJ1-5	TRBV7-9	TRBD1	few	TGTGCCAGCAGCCGCGGGACAGGGAATCAGCCCCAGCATTTT	CASSRGTGNQPQHF
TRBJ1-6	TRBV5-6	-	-	TGTGCCAGCAGTTTTGGACAGCTCGATTCACCCCTCCACTTT	CASSFGQLDSPLHF
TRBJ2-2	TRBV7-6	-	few	TGTGCCAGCAGCTTCGGAAGCGCCGGGGAGCTGTTTTTT	CASSFGSAGELFF
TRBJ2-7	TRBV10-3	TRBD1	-	TGTGCCATCAGATCCCCGGGACAGGGAGAGGAGCAGTACTTC	CAIRSPGQGEEQYF
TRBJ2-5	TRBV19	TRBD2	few	TGTGCCAGTAGTATCCGGGACTACTACCAGACCCAGTACTTC	CASSIRDYYQTQYF
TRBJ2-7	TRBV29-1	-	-	TGCAGCGCCTTCAGCCACTACGAGCAGTACTTC	CSAFSHYEQYF
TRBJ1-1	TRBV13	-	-	TGTGCCAGCAGCCCGGCGTGGCAGTCGGGCGCGTACACTGAAGCTTTCTTT	CASSPAWQSGAYTEAFF
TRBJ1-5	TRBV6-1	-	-	TGTGCCAGCAGTGAAGGGAACAATCAGCCCCAGCATTTT	CASSEGNNQPQHF
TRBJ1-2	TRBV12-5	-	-	TGTGCTAGTGGTTCGGACAGCGCTAACTATGGCTACACCTTC	CASGSDSANYGYTF
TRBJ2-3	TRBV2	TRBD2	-	TGTGCCAGCAGGGGACTAGCGGGCACAGATACGCAGTATTTT	CASRGLAGTDTQYF
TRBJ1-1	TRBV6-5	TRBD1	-	TGTGCCAGCAGTTACTCGGAGGGGGCGGCTGAAGCTTTCTTT	CASSYSEGAAEAFF
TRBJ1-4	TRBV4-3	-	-	TGCGCCAGCAGCCAATCTTCCCGCGGCAGAAGTAATGAAAAACTGTTTTTT	CASSQSSRGRSNEKLFF
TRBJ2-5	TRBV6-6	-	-	TGTGCCAGCAGTCAGACGTCCCAAGAGACCCAGTACTTC	CASSQTSQETQYF
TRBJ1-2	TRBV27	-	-	TGTGCCAGCAGTTTATTTCGGAGGCGGGGTCGAGGCTACACCTTC	CASSLFRRRGRGYTF
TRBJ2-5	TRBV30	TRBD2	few	TGTGCCTTAGGGCCAGCGGGGTCCGGGGAGACCCAGTACTTC	CALGPAGSGETQYF
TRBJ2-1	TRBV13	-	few	TGTGCCAGCAGCTTAGGACAGGAGGACAATGAGCAGTTCTTC	CASSLGQEDNEQFF
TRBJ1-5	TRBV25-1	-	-	TGTGCCAGCTCGACAGGCCATAGCAATCAGCCCCAGCATTTT	CASSTGHSNQPQHF
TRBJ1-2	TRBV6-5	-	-	TGTGCCAGCAGTCAGGGAAACTATGGCTACACCTTC	CASSQGNYGYTF
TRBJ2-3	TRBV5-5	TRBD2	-	TGTGCCAGCAGCATGACTAGCGGGGCCGATACGCAGTATTTT	CASSMTSGADTQYF
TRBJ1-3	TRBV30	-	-	TGTGCCTGGAACCGGGACGGCGGAAACACCATATATTTT	CAWNRDGGNTIYF
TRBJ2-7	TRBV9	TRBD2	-	TGTGCCAGCAGCGCTTCCGGGACTAGTCGCTACGAGCAGTACTTC	CASSASGTSRYEQYF